These 27 T cell receptor beta chains were all obtained from the same sample, sequenced in a study of blood T cells in healthy people across ages (dated by TCRdb to 2014 to 2015). Receptor amplification or capture employed 5' RACE. The listed sequencing device is Illumina HiSeq 2500. A second PCR of 7 to 11 cycles was performed with a sample-barcoded 5' primer and a J-beta primer mix. TCRdb trimmed the raw reads at Q25, called clones with MiXCR and kept productive beta chains. Rows are combined by CDR3 protein, so each entry shows the most common genes and DNA. The sample table records about 1.8 million distinct CDR3 sequences; around 48% of these occur just once. Less than 2.5% of the sample is in the top ten clones. The sequenced material came from blood. Receptors were obtained from a woman aged 40-49 years in good health.

V gene TRBV6-5 combines with J gene TRBJ2-1, with 9 positions matching TRBD2. Germline V gene sequence: CDR1 MNHEY, CDR2 SVGAGI. The CDR3 has 16 residues. J lost 2 bases, V lost 2 bases, and 4 bases had no gene match. CDR3 region: CASSYTGLATYNEQFF. In DNA, the CDR3 is TGTGCCAGCAGTTACACCGGACTAGCGACCTACAATGAGCAGTTCTTC.

The rearrangement uses TRBV6-2 or TRBV6-3 and TRBJ2-3, with unresolved D. Germline-derived CDR1 and CDR2 are MNHEY and SVGEGT. V lost 2 bases and J 0 bases, leaving 9 bases between the germline ends. The CDR3 has 15 amino acids. The CDR3 here is CASSYLITSTDTQYF. The DNA for the CDR3 is TGTGCCAGCAGTTACCTCATTACTAGCACAGATACGCAGTATTTT.

The V call is TRBV20-1, the J call TRBJ2-4; D perhaps matches TRBD1 (5 bases). The J call could be wrong; TRBJ2-7 is a better fit for the DNA end. The CDR3 spans 14 residues. Germline V CDR1 and CDR2: DFQATT, SNEGSKA (reference sequence). The CDR3 DNA follows: TGCAGTGCTAGAGATCTTAGGGGCCGGTACGAGCAGTACTTC. Residues: CSARDLRGRYEQYF.

V and J are TRBV12-3 or TRBV12-4 and TRBJ2-2, with 7 bases identical to TRBD1. The CDR3 contains 15 residues. V shed 6 bases, J shed 4 bases, and the junction held 8 bases outside the gene matches. CDR3 protein: CASSQTGLSTGELFF. CDR3 DNA sequence: TGTGCCAGCAGCCAGACAGGGCTTAGCACCGGGGAGCTGTTTTTT.

This clonotype has a handful of counts. The chain recombines TRBV29-1 with TRBJ2-5; D uncertain. This CDR3 comprises 13 residues. Trimming left V 4 bases short and J 7 bases short, with 16 bases between. Germline V lookup: CDR1 SQVTM, CDR2 ANQGSEA. This chain's CDR3 is CSVAETAVSTQYF. The DNA of the CDR3 is TGCAGCGTTGCCGAGACGGCAGTGTCGACCCAGTACTTC.

This clonotype was seen only a few times. V usage is TRBV27 and J usage is TRBJ2-5; possible D gene TRBD1, 6 bases. The DNA end is more similar to TRBJ2-7, so the J call may be wrong. The CDR3 sequence is 15 residues long. Germline CDR1 is MNHEY and CDR2 is SMNVEV (reference sequence). This CDR3 is CASSPWDTEYYEQYF. The CDR3 DNA reads as TGTGCCAGCAGTCCTTGGGACACCGAGTACTACGAGCAGTACTTC.

The count of this clonotype is one. This chain joins TRBV11-2 and TRBJ2-7; D is uncertain. CDR1 SGHAT and CDR2 FQNNGV come from the germline V gene. Trimming took off 3 bases at V and 7 bases at J, with 19 bases between the two ends. This CDR3 region has 15 residues. The CDR3 reads CASSFLSHGVSEQYF. The CDR3 DNA follows: TGTGCCAGCAGCTTCTTAAGCCACGGTGTTTCGGAGCAGTACTTC.

In DNA form, the CDR3 reads TGTGCCAGCAGCTTGGCCCCCCCCCAGCACGAGCAGTACTTC. It is translated as CASSLAPPQHEQYF. V and J are TRBV5-5 and TRBJ2-7, with D unresolved. The CDR3 runs 14 residues. From germline, CDR1 is SGHKS and CDR2 YYEKEE (reference sequence). V was trimmed by 0 bases and J by 5 bases, leaving 12 bases between them.

The chain carries TRBV9 and TRBJ2-1; no definite D call. Deletions cut 3 bases from V and 7 bases from J, with 14 bases between. This CDR3 spans 14 amino acids. Germline V gene lookup returns CDR1 SGDLS and CDR2 YYNGEE. CDR3 DNA sequence: TGTGCCAGCAGCGCCCCGGGCCTTACTAATGAGCAGTTCTTC. Translated, it gives CASSAPGLTNEQFF.

This rearrangement joins TRBV20-1 to TRBJ1-2; 7 bases agree with TRBD1. V shed 1 base, J shed 4 bases, and the junction held 15 bases outside the gene matches. The germline CDR1 and CDR2 sequences are DFQATT and SNEGSKA (reference sequence). The CDR3 loop spans 17 amino acids. The CDR3 is CSARVSLSPGQFYGYTF. As DNA, the CDR3 is TGCAGTGCTAGAGTTTCGCTTTCCCCGGGACAGTTCTATGGCTACACCTTC.

This clonotype was seen only a few times. The chain links TRBV11-2 to TRBJ2-3, with D uncertain. This CDR3 spans 15 amino acids. V was cut by 1 base and J by 2 bases, with 10 bases left in between. Germline V gene sequence: CDR1 SGHAT, CDR2 FQNNGV. Here the CDR3 reads CASSLVQSYTDTQYF. As DNA, the CDR3 is TGTGCCAGCAGCTTAGTACAGTCCTACACAGATACGCAGTATTTT.

The chain is built from TRBV20-1 and TRBJ1-5; 7 nucleotides match TRBD1. The germline gives CDR1 DFQATT, CDR2 SNEGSKA (reference sequence). CDR3 size: 15 residues. With V trimmed by 6 bases and J by 4 bases, 12 bases remained unmatched. In nucleotides, the CDR3 is TGCAGTGCCGAAGGAATAGACAGGGAAAATCAGCCCCAGCATTTT. Protein sequence: CSAEGIDRENQPQHF.

A few counts support this clonotype. V is TRBV6-2 or TRBV6-3 and J is TRBJ1-4; D not certain. Germline V gives CDR1 MNHEY, CDR2 SVGEGT. The V end was cut by 6 bases, the J end by 0 bases, with 11 bases between. CDR3 size: 15 residues. In DNA, the CDR3 is TGTGCCAGCAGGGGATCGCTTGCAACTAATGAAAAACTGTTTTTT. Amino acid sequence: CASRGSLATNEKLFF.

This clonotype was observed a handful of times. The gene calls are TRBV10-3 and TRBJ2-5; tentative D call: TRBD2 (6 bases). There are 15 residues in the CDR3. Trimming took 6 bases from V and 7 from J, leaving 21 bases between them. Per germline, CDR1 ENHRY and CDR2 SYGVKD. This CDR3 reads CAISTGEAGHRTQYF. CDR3 in DNA: TGTGCCATCAGCACCGGTGAGGCGGGGCATCGGACCCAGTACTTC.

The V gene is TRBV27, the J gene TRBJ2-4; 7 bases fit TRBD1. The closer fit of TRBJ2-5 to the DNA end suggests the J call may be wrong. Germline-derived CDR1 and CDR2 are MNHEY and SMNVEV (reference sequence). The CDR3 has 15 amino acids. CDR3 DNA: TGTGCCAGCAGCCCGGGACAGCGTGGGGAAGAGACCCAGTACTTC. Amino acids: CASSPGQRGEETQYF.

This chain joins TRBV6-1 and TRBJ2-5; D is possibly TRBD1 (6 bases). Germline CDR1 is MNHNS and CDR2 is SASEGT. V lost 5 bases to trimming and J lost 5 bases, with 18 bases between them. This CDR3 has 15 residues. The CDR3 coding sequence is TGTGCCAGCAGTCCCCGGGGATGGGGGCGGGAGACCCAGTACTTC. Amino acids: CASSPRGWGRETQYF.

The V call is TRBV14, the J call TRBJ2-5, with 7 bases aligning to TRBD2. After removal of 1 base from V and 5 bases from J, the junction contained 10 bases not matched to a gene. The CDR3 totals 16 residues. Germline CDR1 reads SGHDN; CDR2 reads FVKESK. CDR3: CASSQVPGRGDETQYF. Here the CDR3 DNA reads TGTGCCAGCAGCCAAGTCCCTGGGAGGGGTGATGAGACCCAGTACTTC. The complete variable domain, with remaining parts taken from reference TRBV14 and TRBJ2-5, reads EAGVTQFPSHSVIEKGQTVTLRCDPISGHDNLYWYRRVMGKEIKFLLHFVKESKQDESGMPNNRFLAERTGGTYSTLKVQPAELEDSGVYFCASSQVPGRGDETQYFGPGTRLLVL.

V gene TRBV7-2 combines with J gene TRBJ1-2; D perhaps matches TRBD1 (5 bases). The V end lost 5 bases, the J end lost 8 bases, and 12 bases lay between the germline ends. The CDR3 sequence is 12 residues long. Germline CDR1 reads SGHTA; CDR2 reads FQGNSA. CDR3 protein: CASSRDLGGYTF. CDR3 DNA sequence: TGTGCCAGCAGCCGGGACCTCGGGGGCTACACCTTC.

V gene TRBV4-1 combines with J gene TRBJ2-4; D gene unclear. Germline V lookup: CDR1 MGHRA, CDR2 YSYEKL. This CDR3 is built from 14 residues. Trimming shortened V by 0 bases and J by 3 bases, and 6 bases separated the two germline ends. CDR3 DNA: TGCGCCAGCAGCCAAGATCCTAACAAAAACATTCAGTACTTC. Its translation: CASSQDPNKNIQYF.

V and J are TRBV18 and TRBJ2-7; TRBD1 aligns across 9 bases. This CDR3 comprises 14 residues. In germline, CDR1 is KGHSH, CDR2 LQKENI. V shed 1 base and J 6 bases; nucleotides not matched to a gene: 4. The CDR3 DNA reads as TGTGCCAGCTCACCACGGGACAGGGCCGGCGAGCAGTACTTC. This gives the protein CASSPRDRAGEQYF.

The chain employs TRBV12-3 or TRBV12-4 and TRBJ2-5; 10 nucleotides match TRBD2. Trimming cost V 5 bases and J 11 bases; bases outside gene matches: 14. This CDR3 is 15 amino acids long. CDR3 nucleotides: TGTGCCAGCAGTCCTACTAGCGGGGTACACAATGAGCAGTACTTC. It is translated as CASSPTSGVHNEQYF.

This clonotype was detected a few times. The chain carries TRBV11-2 and TRBJ2-1, with D perhaps TRBD2 (6 bases). The CDR3 length is 15 residues. Trimming shortened V by 6 bases and J by 3 bases, and 15 bases separated the two germline ends. Germline V gene sequence: CDR1 SGHAT, CDR2 FQNNGV. The chain's CDR3 is CASRGGIGNYNEQFF. The CDR3, as DNA: TGTGCCAGCAGGGGAGGAATAGGTAACTACAATGAGCAGTTCTTC.

The chain recombines TRBV18 with TRBJ2-3, with D possibly matching TRBD2 (5 bases). The CDR3 is made up of 13 amino acids. CDR1 KGHSH and CDR2 LQKENI come from the germline V gene. Trimming removed 2 bases from V and 4 bases from J, with 7 bases in between. CDR3 DNA sequence: TGTGCCAGCTCACCATCGGAGGCAGATACGCAGTATTTT. It is translated as CASSPSEADTQYF.

V usage is TRBV27 and J usage is TRBJ2-7, with D unclear. CDR3 size: 15 residues. Germline lookup yields CDR1 MNHEY and CDR2 SMNVEV (reference sequence). The V gene lost 6 bases and the J gene lost 3 bases, with 18 bases spanning the gap. The CDR3 loop reads CASRTVGPPLYEQYF. The CDR3 DNA is TGTGCCAGCAGAACGGTCGGCCCCCCCCTCTACGAGCAGTACTTC.

The chain carries TRBV7-2 and TRBJ1-5; no definite D call. Trimming pared 3 bases from V and 5 bases from J, leaving 5 bases between. The germline CDR1 and CDR2 sequences are SGHTA and FQGNSA. There are 12 residues in the CDR3. Here the CDR3 reads CASSFPYQPQHF. The CDR3 DNA reads as TGTGCCAGCAGCTTCCCTTATCAGCCCCAGCATTTT.

In DNA, the CDR3 is TGTGCCAGCAGCTTAGCGACTAGCGGGGGGCCTACAAATATAGATACGCAGTATTTT. The encoded protein is CASSLATSGGPTNIDTQYF. This chain uses TRBV7-6 with TRBJ2-3; 13 bases are shared with TRBD2. Germline V gene lookup returns CDR1 SGHVS and CDR2 FNYEAQ. Trimming took 0 bases from V and 5 from J; bases not matched to a gene: 11. The length of the CDR3 is 19 residues.

The gene calls are TRBV20-1 and TRBJ2-5, with 7 bases identical to TRBD2. This CDR3 region has 12 residues. V dropped 5 bases and J dropped 3; count of bases not matched to a gene: 3. Germline CDR1 is DFQATT and CDR2 is SNEGSKA (reference sequence). The CDR3 protein is CSAGGLKETQYF. Here the CDR3 DNA reads TGCAGTGCTGGGGGACTAAAAGAGACCCAGTACTTC.